This is a list of T cell receptor beta chains from one sample in a study of CD8 T cells in ankylosing spondylitis. TCRdb independently ran MiXCR on the 5' RACE reads; one entry per CDR3 protein. The data show 100,000 to 150,000 distinct CDR3 sequences, under 20% seen once. Sample: blood, either unsorted or a sorted T cell fraction (not recorded which). Source of these receptors: a male donor with ankylosing spondylitis. The CDR3 runs from the conserved cysteine through the conserved F or W. The D gene is left open where the match is weak. Part of the rows lack a size; the others show once, few, many or a class for expanded clones.

TRBJ1-1 TRBV27 - - CASRRVRVTEAFF TGTGCCAGCAGGCGGGTCAGGGTAACTGAAGCTTTCTTT
TRBJ2-1 TRBV4-1 few TRBD2 CASSQGWVSGRLF TGCGCCAGCAGCCAAGGATGGGTCAGCGGGAGGCTCTTC
TRBJ1-2 TRBV4-1 - TRBD1 CASSPMQGGHFGYTF TGCGCCAGCAGCCCAATGCAGGGGGGACACTTTGGCTACACCTTC
TRBJ2-7 TRBV7-9 - - CASSGRPTYEQYF TGTGCCAGCTCTGGGCGACCAACCTACGAGCAGTACTTC
TRBJ2-2 TRBV12-3/TRBV12-4 many TRBD2 CASSPGLAGELFF TGTGCCAGCAGCCCGGGACTAGCGGGAGAGCTGTTTTTT
TRBJ2-5 TRBV19 few TRBD2 CASSIGASGQETQYF TGTGCCAGTAGTATTGGGGCTAGCGGACAAGAGACCCAGTACTTC
TRBJ2-1 TRBV29-1 many - CSVEFVNNEQFF TGCAGCGTTGAATTTGTTAACAATGAGCAGTTCTTC
TRBJ2-5 TRBV24-1 - TRBD2 CATRAGAGETQYF TGTGCCACCAGGGCGGGAGCAGGGGAGACCCAGTACTTC
TRBJ1-5 TRBV5-8 - - CASSLFQNQPQHF TGTGCCAGCAGCTTGTTCCAGAATCAGCCCCAGCATTTT
TRBJ2-1 TRBV27 few TRBD2 CASSSSGGQFF TGTGCCAGCAGTAGCAGCGGGGGGCAGTTCTTC